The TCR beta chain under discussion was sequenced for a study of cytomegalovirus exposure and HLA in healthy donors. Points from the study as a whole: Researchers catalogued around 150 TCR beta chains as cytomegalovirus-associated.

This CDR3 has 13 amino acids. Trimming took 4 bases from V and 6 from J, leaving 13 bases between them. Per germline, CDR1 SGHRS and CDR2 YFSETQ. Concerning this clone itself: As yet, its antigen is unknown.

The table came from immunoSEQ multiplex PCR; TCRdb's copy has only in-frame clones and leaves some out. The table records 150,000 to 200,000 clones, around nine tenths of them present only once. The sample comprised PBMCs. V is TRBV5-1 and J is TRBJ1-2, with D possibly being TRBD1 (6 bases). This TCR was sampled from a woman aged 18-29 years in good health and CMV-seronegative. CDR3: CASSQGRRDGYTF. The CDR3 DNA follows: TGCGCCAGCAGCCAGGGGAGAAGGGATGGCTACACCTTC.